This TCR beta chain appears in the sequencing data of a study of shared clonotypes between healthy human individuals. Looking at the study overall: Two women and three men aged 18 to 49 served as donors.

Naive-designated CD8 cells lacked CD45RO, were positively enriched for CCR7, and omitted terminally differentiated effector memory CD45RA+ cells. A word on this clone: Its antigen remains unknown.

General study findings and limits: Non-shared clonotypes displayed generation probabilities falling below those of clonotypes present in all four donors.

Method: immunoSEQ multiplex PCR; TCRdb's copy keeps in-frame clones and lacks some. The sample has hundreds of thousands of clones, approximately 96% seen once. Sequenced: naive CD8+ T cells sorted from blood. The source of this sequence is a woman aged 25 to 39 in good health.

The CDR3 here is CASSLWTSGSETQYF. In nucleotides, the CDR3 is TGTGCCAGCAGCTTGTGGACTAGCGGGAGTGAGACCCAGTACTTC. J is TRBJ2-5 and V is TRBV7-8; TRBD2 aligns across 13 bases. This CDR3 is 15 amino acids long. CDR1 and CDR2 from the germline V gene are SGHVS and FQNEAQ. Unmatched junction bases numbered 3, after V lost 3 bases and J lost 5 bases.